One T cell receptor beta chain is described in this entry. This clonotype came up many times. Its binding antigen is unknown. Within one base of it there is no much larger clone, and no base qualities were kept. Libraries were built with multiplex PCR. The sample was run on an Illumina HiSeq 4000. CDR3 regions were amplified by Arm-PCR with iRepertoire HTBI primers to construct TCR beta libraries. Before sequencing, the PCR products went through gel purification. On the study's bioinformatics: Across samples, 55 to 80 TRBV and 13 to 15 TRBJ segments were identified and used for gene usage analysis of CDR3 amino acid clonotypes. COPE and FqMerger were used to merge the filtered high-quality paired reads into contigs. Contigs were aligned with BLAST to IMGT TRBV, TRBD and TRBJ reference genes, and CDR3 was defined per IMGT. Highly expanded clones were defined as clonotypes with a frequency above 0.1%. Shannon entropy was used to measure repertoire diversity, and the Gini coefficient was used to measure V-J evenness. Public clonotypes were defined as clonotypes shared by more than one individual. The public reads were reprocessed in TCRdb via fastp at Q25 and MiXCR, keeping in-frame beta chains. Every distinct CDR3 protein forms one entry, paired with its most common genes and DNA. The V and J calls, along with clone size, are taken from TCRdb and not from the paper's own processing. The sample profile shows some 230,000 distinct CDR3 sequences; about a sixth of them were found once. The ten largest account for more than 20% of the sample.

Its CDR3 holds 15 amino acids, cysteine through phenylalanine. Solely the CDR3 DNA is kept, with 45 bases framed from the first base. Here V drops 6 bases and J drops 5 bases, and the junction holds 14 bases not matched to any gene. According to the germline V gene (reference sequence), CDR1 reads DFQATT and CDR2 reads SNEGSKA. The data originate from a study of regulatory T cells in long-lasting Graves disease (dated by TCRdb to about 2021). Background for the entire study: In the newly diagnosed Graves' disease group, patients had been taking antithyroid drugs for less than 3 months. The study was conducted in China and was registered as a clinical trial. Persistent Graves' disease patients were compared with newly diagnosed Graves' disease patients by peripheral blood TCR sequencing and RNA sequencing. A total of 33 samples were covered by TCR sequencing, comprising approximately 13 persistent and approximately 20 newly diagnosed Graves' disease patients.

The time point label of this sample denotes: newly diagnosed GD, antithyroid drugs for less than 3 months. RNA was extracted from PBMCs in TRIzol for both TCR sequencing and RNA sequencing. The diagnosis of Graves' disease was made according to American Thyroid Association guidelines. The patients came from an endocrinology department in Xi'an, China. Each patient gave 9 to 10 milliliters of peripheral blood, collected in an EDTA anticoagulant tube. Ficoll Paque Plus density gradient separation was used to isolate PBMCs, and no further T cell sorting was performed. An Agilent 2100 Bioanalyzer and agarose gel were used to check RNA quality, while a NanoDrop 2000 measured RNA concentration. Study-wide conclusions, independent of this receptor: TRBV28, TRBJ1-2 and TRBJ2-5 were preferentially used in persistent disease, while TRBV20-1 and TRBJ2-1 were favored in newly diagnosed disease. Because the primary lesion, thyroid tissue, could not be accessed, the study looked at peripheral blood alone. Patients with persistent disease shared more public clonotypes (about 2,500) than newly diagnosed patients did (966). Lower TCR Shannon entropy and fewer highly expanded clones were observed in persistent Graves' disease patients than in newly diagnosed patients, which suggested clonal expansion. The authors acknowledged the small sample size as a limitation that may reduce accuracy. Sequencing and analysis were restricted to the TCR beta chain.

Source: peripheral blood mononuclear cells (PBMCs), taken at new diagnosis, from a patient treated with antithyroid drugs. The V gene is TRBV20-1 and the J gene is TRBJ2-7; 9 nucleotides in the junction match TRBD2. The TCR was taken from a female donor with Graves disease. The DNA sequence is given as TGCAGTGCCTCCCTTGGCGGGAGGGCCTTTGACGAGCAGTACTTC. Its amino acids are CSASLGGRAFDEQYF.